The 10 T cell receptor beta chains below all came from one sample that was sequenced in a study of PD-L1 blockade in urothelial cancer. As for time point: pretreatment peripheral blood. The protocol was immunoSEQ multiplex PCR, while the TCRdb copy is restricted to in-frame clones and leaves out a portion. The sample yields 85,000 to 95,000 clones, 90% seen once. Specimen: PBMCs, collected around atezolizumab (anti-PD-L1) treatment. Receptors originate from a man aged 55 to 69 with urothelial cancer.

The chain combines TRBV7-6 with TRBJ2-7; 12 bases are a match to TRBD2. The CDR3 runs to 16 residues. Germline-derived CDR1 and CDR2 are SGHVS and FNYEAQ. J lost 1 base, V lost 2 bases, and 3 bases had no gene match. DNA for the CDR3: TGTGCCAGCAGCTTAATCGGGACTAGCGGGTCCTACGAGCAGTACTTC. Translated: CASSLIGTSGSYEQYF.

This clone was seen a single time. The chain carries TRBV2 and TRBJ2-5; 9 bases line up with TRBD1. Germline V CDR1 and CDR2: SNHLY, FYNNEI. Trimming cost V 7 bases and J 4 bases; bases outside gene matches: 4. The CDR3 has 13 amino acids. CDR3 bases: TGTGCCAGCAATTCGGACAGGGGAGAGACCCAGTACTTC. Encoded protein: CASNSDRGETQYF.

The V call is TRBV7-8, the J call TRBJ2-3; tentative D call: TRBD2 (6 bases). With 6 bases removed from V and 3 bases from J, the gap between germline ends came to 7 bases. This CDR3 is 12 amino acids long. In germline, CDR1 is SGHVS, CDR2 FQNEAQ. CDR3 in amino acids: CASRGRTDTQYF. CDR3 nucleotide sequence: TGTGCCAGCAGGGGGAGGACAGATACGCAGTATTTT.

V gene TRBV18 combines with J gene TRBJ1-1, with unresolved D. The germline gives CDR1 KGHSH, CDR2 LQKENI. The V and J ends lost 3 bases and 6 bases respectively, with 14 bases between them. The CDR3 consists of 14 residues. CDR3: CASSPLKAGSEAFF. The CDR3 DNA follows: TGTGCCAGCTCACCCCTAAAAGCCGGGTCTGAAGCTTTCTTT.

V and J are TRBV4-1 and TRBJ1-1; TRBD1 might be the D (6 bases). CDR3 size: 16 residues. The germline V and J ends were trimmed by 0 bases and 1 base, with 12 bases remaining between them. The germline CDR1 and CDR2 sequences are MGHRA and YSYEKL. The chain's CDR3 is CASSQEKIRGNTEAFF. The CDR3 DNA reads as TGCGCCAGCAGCCAAGAGAAAATCAGGGGGAACACTGAAGCTTTCTTT.

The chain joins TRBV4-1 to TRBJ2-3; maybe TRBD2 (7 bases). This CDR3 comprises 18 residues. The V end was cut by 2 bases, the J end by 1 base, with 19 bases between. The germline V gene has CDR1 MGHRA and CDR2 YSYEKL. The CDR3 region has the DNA TGCGCCAGCAGCCAAAGCCAAGGGGGGGTGGGACGCACAGATACGCAGTATTTT. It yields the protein CASSQSQGGVGRTDTQYF.

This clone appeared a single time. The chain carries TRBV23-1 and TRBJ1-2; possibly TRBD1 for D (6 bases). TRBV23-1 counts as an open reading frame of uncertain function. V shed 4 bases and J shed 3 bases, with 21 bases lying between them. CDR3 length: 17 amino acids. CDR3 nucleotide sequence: TGCGCCAGCAGTCCCGTGAGGGTAGCAGGGGTGGACTATGGCTACACCTTC. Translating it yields CASSPVRVAGVDYGYTF.

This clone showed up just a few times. CDR3 nucleotides: TGTGCCAGTATATCCACCGGCTATGGCTACACCTTC. Translated, it gives CASISTGYGYTF. This chain uses TRBV6-5 with TRBJ1-2; D is uncertain. This CDR3 has 12 amino acids. The germline V gene encodes CDR1 MNHEY and CDR2 SVGAGI. V was trimmed by 9 bases and J by 4 bases, leaving 12 bases between them.

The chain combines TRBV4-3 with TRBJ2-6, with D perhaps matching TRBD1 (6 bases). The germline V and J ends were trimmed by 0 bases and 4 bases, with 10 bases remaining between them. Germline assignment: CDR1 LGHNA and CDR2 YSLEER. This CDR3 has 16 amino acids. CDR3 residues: CASSQDRTVGANVLTF. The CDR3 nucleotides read TGCGCCAGCAGCCAAGATCGGACAGTCGGGGCCAACGTCCTGACTTTC.

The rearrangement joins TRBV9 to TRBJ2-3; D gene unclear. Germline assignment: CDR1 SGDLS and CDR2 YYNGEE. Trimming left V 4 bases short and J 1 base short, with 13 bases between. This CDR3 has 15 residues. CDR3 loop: CASSPVVTGTDTQYF. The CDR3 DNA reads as TGTGCCAGCAGCCCTGTTGTGACTGGCACAGATACGCAGTATTTT.